This is a list of T cell receptor beta chains from one sample in a study of cytomegalovirus exposure and HLA in healthy donors. Here immunoSEQ multiplex PCR was the method, and the copy in TCRdb shows in-frame clones only, minus some. The sample lists roughly 130,000 clones; around four fifths were seen once. The sample was PBMCs. The receptors were sampled from a boy aged 2 to 9 in good health and CMV-seronegative. Each CDR3 is given with its conserved first and last residue. A D gene is named only where the DNA matches it firmly. Clone size appears in some rows only: once, few, many, or a class for an expanded clone.

D: .; size: once; V: TRBV5-4; J: TRBJ2-7; CDR3: CASSLWPGYEQYF; DNA: TGTGCCAGCAGCTTATGGCCGGGGTACGAGCAGTACTTC
D: TRBD1; size: .; V: TRBV19; J: TRBJ1-1; CDR3: CASGDRAYTEAFF; DNA: TGTGCCAGTGGGGACAGGGCGTACACTGAAGCTTTCTTT
D: .; size: .; V: TRBV6-1; J: TRBJ2-3; CDR3: CASRSGDSDTQYF; DNA: TGTGCCAGCAGATCGGGAGATTCAGATACGCAGTATTTT
D: TRBD2; size: .; V: TRBV4-2; J: TRBJ2-1; CDR3: CASSPLTSGGAEEQFF; DNA: TGTGCCAGCAGCCCCTTGACTAGCGGGGGGGCAGAGGAGCAGTTCTTC
D: TRBD2; size: .; V: TRBV5-6; J: TRBJ2-5; CDR3: CASSLERLAGGRRETQYF; DNA: TGTGCCAGCAGCTTGGAACGACTAGCGGGAGGCAGGAGGGAGACCCAGTACTTC
D: TRBD1; size: .; V: TRBV29-1; J: TRBJ2-1; CDR3: CSVERGQGLYNEQFF; DNA: TGCAGCGTTGAAAGGGGACAGGGGCTTTACAATGAGCAGTTCTTC
D: TRBD1; size: .; V: TRBV7-8; J: TRBJ2-1; CDR3: CASSSQGVSYNEQFF; DNA: TGTGCCAGCAGTTCACAGGGGGTTTCCTATAATGAGCAGTTCTTC
D: TRBD1; size: few; V: TRBV4-3; J: TRBJ2-7; CDR3: CASSLGQGDRNEQYF; DNA: TGCGCCAGCAGCCTCGGACAGGGAGACCGGAACGAGCAGTACTTC
D: .; size: .; V: TRBV30; J: TRBJ2-5; CDR3: CAWSGLARCYF; DNA: TGTGCCTGGAGTGGCCTGGCCAGATGCTACTTC
D: .; size: .; V: TRBV6-5; J: TRBJ2-5; CDR3: CASSPREIQETQYF; DNA: TGTGCCAGCAGTCCGCGGGAAATCCAAGAGACCCAGTACTTC
D: TRBD2; size: .; V: TRBV7-2; J: TRBJ2-3; CDR3: CASSLAQRGGRTDTQYF; DNA: TGTGCCAGCAGCTTAGCACAGCGGGGGGGCCGCACAGATACGCAGTATTTT
D: TRBD1; size: .; V: TRBV4-1; J: TRBJ1-3; CDR3: CASSQDHWSRLSDRGDGNTIYF; DNA: TGCGCCAGCAGCCAAGATCACTGGTCTCGCCTTTCGGACAGGGGGGATGGAAACACCATATATTTT
D: .; size: once; V: TRBV4-2; J: TRBJ1-1; CDR3: CASSQRNTEAFF; DNA: TGTGCCAGCAGCCAGAGAAACACTGAAGCTTTCTTT
D: .; size: .; V: TRBV2; J: TRBJ1-3; CDR3: CASSEALTVSGNTIYF; DNA: TGTGCCAGCAGTGAAGCGCTAACGGTCTCTGGAAACACCATATATTTT
D: TRBD2; size: .; V: TRBV5-4; J: TRBJ2-7; CDR3: CASNIGTSGAPYEQYF; DNA: TGTGCCAGCAACATAGGGACTAGCGGGGCCCCCTACGAGCAGTACTTC
D: .; size: .; V: TRBV7-3; J: TRBJ2-1; CDR3: CASSSDSSYNEQFF; DNA: TGTGCCAGCAGCTCGGACTCATCCTACAATGAGCAGTTCTTC
D: TRBD2; size: once; V: TRBV5-1; J: TRBJ2-3; CDR3: CASSLDPSGAGGENTQYF; DNA: TGCGCCAGCAGCTTGGATCCCTCAGGAGCGGGGGGTGAGAATACGCAGTATTTT
D: .; size: .; V: TRBV19; J: TRBJ1-1; CDR3: CASRVGGPRRDTEAFF; DNA: TGTGCCAGTAGGGTGGGAGGCCCCCGCAGGGACACTGAAGCTTTCTTT
D: .; size: .; V: TRBV5-1; J: TRBJ2-5; CDR3: CASSLDDRRSETQYF; DNA: TGCGCCAGCAGCTTGGATGACAGGCGGTCAGAGACCCAGTACTTC
D: TRBD1; size: once; V: TRBV5-8; J: TRBJ1-4; CDR3: CASSPYIRTGDHEKLFF; DNA: TGTGCCAGCAGCCCTTACATTCGGACAGGGGACCATGAAAAACTGTTTTTT
D: .; size: .; V: TRBV9; J: TRBJ2-3; CDR3: CASSPQVTSTDTQYF; DNA: TGTGCCAGCAGCCCACAGGTAACTAGCACAGATACGCAGTATTTT
D: TRBD2; size: .; V: TRBV6-5; J: TRBJ2-2; CDR3: CASSLTSGNAGELFF; DNA: TGTGCCAGCAGCCTGACTAGCGGGAACGCCGGGGAGCTGTTTTTT
D: TRBD1; size: .; V: TRBV2; J: TRBJ1-2; CDR3: CASSGRTGTGRQVDGYTF; DNA: TGTGCCAGCAGCGGAAGGACCGGGACAGGACGCCAGGTGGATGGCTACACCTTC
D: TRBD1; size: .; V: TRBV11-2; J: TRBJ1-3; CDR3: CASSPQTGKGNTIYF; DNA: TGTGCCAGCAGCCCGCAGACAGGGAAAGGAAACACCATATATTTT
D: .; size: .; V: TRBV30; J: TRBJ1-2; CDR3: CAWHNYGYTF; DNA: TGTGCCTGGCATAACTATGGCTACACCTTC
D: .; size: .; V: TRBV6-1; J: TRBJ2-3; CDR3: CASSEPPDTQYF; DNA: TGTGCCAGCAGTGAACCTCCAGATACGCAGTATTTT
D: .; size: .; V: TRBV27; J: TRBJ1-6; CDR3: CASSTRSPQLGNSPLHF; DNA: TGTGCCAGCAGTACACGCTCCCCACAGCTCGGTAATTCACCCCTCCACTTT
D: TRBD1; size: .; V: TRBV14; J: TRBJ2-7; CDR3: CASSLWGTVHEQYF; DNA: TGTGCCAGCAGCCTGTGGGGGACAGTCCACGAGCAGTACTTC
D: TRBD1; size: .; V: TRBV18; J: TRBJ1-1; CDR3: CASSPPDREAAEAFF; DNA: TGTGCCAGCTCACCGCCTGACAGGGAAGCAGCTGAAGCTTTCTTT
D: .; size: .; V: TRBV7-9; J: TRBJ1-5; CDR3: CASSLGGDQPQHF; DNA: TGTGCCAGCAGCTTGGGAGGGGATCAGCCCCAGCATTTT
D: .; size: .; V: TRBV9; J: TRBJ2-1; CDR3: CASSVAGSGSNNEQFF; DNA: TGTGCCAGCAGCGTAGCTGGGAGCGGTTCAAACAATGAGCAGTTCTTC
D: TRBD2; size: .; V: TRBV10-1; J: TRBJ2-3; CDR3: CASSLLGTSGSDTQYF; DNA: TGCGCCAGCAGTCTACTGGGGACTAGCGGTTCAGATACGCAGTATTTT
D: TRBD2; size: .; V: TRBV19; J: TRBJ2-2; CDR3: CASSKNTGGNTGELFF; DNA: TGTGCCAGTAGTAAAAATACGGGGGGAAACACCGGGGAGCTGTTTTTT
D: TRBD1; size: .; V: TRBV5-6; J: TRBJ2-5; CDR3: CASSLTGGRETQYF; DNA: TGTGCCAGCAGCTTAACAGGGGGCAGGGAGACCCAGTACTTC
D: .; size: .; V: TRBV30; J: TRBJ1-2; CDR3: CAWSLGSWSGGYTF; DNA: TGTGCCTGGAGTCTTGGCAGCTGGTCGGGTGGCTACACCTTC
D: .; size: .; V: TRBV7-9; J: TRBJ2-2; CDR3: CASSLELNTGELFF; DNA: TGTGCCAGCAGCTTAGAACTTAACACCGGGGAGCTGTTTTTT
D: .; size: .; V: TRBV2; J: TRBJ1-3; CDR3: CASRTQGTGNTIYF; DNA: TGTGCCAGCAGGACACAGGGCACTGGAAACACCATATATTTT
D: TRBD1; size: .; V: TRBV7-2; J: TRBJ2-5; CDR3: CASSFDRGEGETQYF; DNA: TGTGCCAGCAGCTTTGACAGGGGGGAGGGAGAGACCCAGTACTTC
D: .; size: .; V: TRBV5-1; J: TRBJ1-1; CDR3: CASSLVRNTEAFF; DNA: TGCGCCAGCAGCTTGGTGAGGAACACTGAAGCTTTCTTT
D: .; size: few; V: TRBV6-5; J: TRBJ1-4; CDR3: CASSRGTENEKLFF; DNA: TGTGCCAGCAGTCGGGGTACGGAGAATGAAAAACTGTTTTTT
D: .; size: .; V: TRBV12-5; J: TRBJ1-1; CDR3: CASAVNTEAFF; DNA: TGTGCTAGTGCCGTGAACACTGAAGCTTTCTTT
D: .; size: .; V: TRBV7-3; J: TRBJ2-1; CDR3: CASSVQGRLYNEQFF; DNA: TGTGCCAGCAGCGTTCAGGGCCGACTTTACAATGAGCAGTTCTTC
D: .; size: .; V: TRBV7-9; J: TRBJ1-1; CDR3: CASSLIGDKTEAFF; DNA: TGTGCCAGCAGCTTAATCGGAGATAAGACGGAAGCTTTCTTT
D: TRBD2; size: few; V: TRBV5-1; J: TRBJ2-5; CDR3: CASSLSGASGEKTQYF; DNA: TGCGCCAGCAGCTTGTCCGGCGCTAGCGGGGAGAAGACCCAGTACTTC
D: TRBD1; size: few; V: TRBV9; J: TRBJ1-1; CDR3: CASSASTGTEAFF; DNA: TGTGCCAGCAGCGCCTCGACAGGGACTGAAGCTTTCTTT
D: TRBD1; size: .; V: TRBV19; J: TRBJ1-2; CDR3: CAIRTGGRYGYTF; DNA: TGTGCCATTAGGACAGGGGGCCGCTATGGCTACACCTTC
D: .; size: .; V: TRBV6-4; J: TRBJ1-1; CDR3: CASSDSNLGVAFF; DNA: TGTGCCAGCAGTGACTCGAATTTGGGAGTAGCTTTCTTT
D: TRBD1; size: .; V: TRBV30; J: TRBJ1-2; CDR3: CAWSVGTGGLNYGYTF; DNA: TGTGCCTGGAGTGTCGGGACAGGGGGTTTAAACTATGGCTACACCTTC
D: .; size: .; V: TRBV6-5; J: TRBJ1-1; CDR3: CASSYFYRENTEAFF; DNA: TGTGCCAGCAGTTACTTCTACAGGGAGAACACTGAAGCTTTCTTT
D: TRBD1; size: .; V: TRBV2; J: TRBJ2-2; CDR3: CASRSGTGNTGELFF; DNA: TGTGCCAGCAGATCCGGGACAGGGAATACCGGGGAGCTGTTTTTT
D: .; size: .; V: TRBV5-1; J: TRBJ1-3; CDR3: CASSLAGTSGNTIYF; DNA: TGCGCCAGCAGCTTGGCTGGCACCTCTGGAAACACCATATATTTT
D: .; size: once; V: TRBV9; J: TRBJ1-6; CDR3: CASRGSGDSPLHF; DNA: TGTGCCAGCAGAGGCTCGGGGGATTCACCCCTCCACTTT
D: .; size: .; V: TRBV9; J: TRBJ1-2; CDR3: CASSVEKGNGYTF; DNA: TGTGCCAGCAGCGTAGAGAAGGGGAATGGCTACACCTTC
D: TRBD2; size: .; V: TRBV4-2; J: TRBJ2-1; CDR3: CASSQEEGSGGDEQFF; DNA: TGTGCCAGCAGCCAAGAAGAGGGTAGCGGGGGGGACGAGCAGTTCTTC
D: .; size: .; V: TRBV4-3; J: TRBJ1-2; CDR3: CASSPAGAFPLPYGYTF; DNA: TGCGCCAGCAGCCCCGCGGGGGCTTTTCCTCTTCCATATGGCTACACCTTC
D: .; size: .; V: TRBV6-6; J: TRBJ1-1; CDR3: CASSYSGEVGTEAFF; DNA: TGTGCCAGCAGTTACTCAGGGGAGGTGGGCACTGAAGCTTTCTTT
D: TRBD2; size: .; V: TRBV7-3; J: TRBJ2-1; CDR3: CASSSAGGSGWNEQFF; DNA: TGTGCCAGCAGCTCGGCCGGGGGTAGCGGGTGGAATGAGCAGTTCTTC
D: .; size: .; V: TRBV27; J: TRBJ1-5; CDR3: CASSAFFYSNQPQHF; DNA: TGTGCCAGCAGTGCGTTCTTCTATAGCAATCAGCCCCAGCATTTT
D: TRBD1; size: .; V: TRBV18; J: TRBJ2-1; CDR3: CASSPLPGQSYNEQFF; DNA: TGTGCCAGCTCACCCCTGCCGGGACAGTCCTACAATGAGCAGTTCTTC